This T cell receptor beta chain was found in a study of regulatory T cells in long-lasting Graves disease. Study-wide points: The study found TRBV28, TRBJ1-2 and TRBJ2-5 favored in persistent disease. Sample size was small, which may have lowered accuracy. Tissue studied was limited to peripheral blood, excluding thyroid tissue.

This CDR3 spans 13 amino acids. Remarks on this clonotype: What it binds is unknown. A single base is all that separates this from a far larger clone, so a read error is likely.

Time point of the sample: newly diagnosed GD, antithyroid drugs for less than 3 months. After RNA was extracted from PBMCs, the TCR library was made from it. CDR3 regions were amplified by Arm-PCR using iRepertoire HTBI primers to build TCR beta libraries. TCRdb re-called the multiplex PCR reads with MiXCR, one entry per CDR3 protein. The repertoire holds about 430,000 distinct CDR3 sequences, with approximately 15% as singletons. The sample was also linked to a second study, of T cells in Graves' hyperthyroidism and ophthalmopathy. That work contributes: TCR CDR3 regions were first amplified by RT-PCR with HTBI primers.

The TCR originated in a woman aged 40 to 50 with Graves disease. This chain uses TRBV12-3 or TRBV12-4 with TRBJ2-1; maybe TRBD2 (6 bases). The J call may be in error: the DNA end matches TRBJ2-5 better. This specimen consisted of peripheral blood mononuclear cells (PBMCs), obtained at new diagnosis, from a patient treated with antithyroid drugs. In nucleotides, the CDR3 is TGTACCAGCAGCCATCGGGGGTCGGAGACCCAGTACTTC. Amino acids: CTSSHRGSETQYF.